These T cell receptor beta chains were read from a single sample in a study of regulatory T cells in long-lasting Graves disease. TCRdb analysed the multiplex PCR reads with MiXCR anew, one entry per CDR3 protein. The data show 350,000 to 500,000 distinct CDR3 sequences, with 14% seen just once and 17% held by the top ten. These same data were also listed under a study on T cells in Graves' hyperthyroidism and ophthalmopathy.

Sequences were derived from peripheral blood mononuclear cells (PBMCs), sampled at new diagnosis, from a patient treated with antithyroid drugs. These receptors all come from a woman aged 50 to 60 with Graves disease. Both conserved end residues are part of each CDR3. The D gene is left open where the match is weak. The listing skips clone size in some rows; elsewhere it reads once, few, many or a size class.

j_call: TRBJ2-1; d_call: TRBD2; clone_size: few; v_call: TRBV18; cdr3_nt: TGTGCCAGCTCGCAAAACGGGGGACTAGCGGGAGAGGGCGGACACAATGAGCAGTTCTTC; cdr3_aa: CASSQNGGLAGEGGHNEQFF
j_call: TRBJ1-6; d_call: NA; clone_size: many; v_call: TRBV28; cdr3_nt: TGTGCCAGCACCCTGGGGCAGGGAGATAATTCACCCCTCCACTTT; cdr3_aa: CASTLGQGDNSPLHF
j_call: TRBJ1-4; d_call: TRBD1; clone_size: NA; v_call: TRBV5-1; cdr3_nt: TGCGCCAGCAGCCAGGGACAGGGGGGGCAAGGTGAAAAACTGTTTTTT; cdr3_aa: CASSQGQGGQGEKLFF
j_call: TRBJ1-1; d_call: NA; clone_size: many; v_call: TRBV29-1; cdr3_nt: TGCAGCGTTGAACGAGGGACCGTCACTGAAGCTTTCTTT; cdr3_aa: CSVERGTVTEAFF
j_call: TRBJ2-7; d_call: NA; clone_size: many; v_call: TRBV24-1; cdr3_nt: TGTGCCACCAGTGATTCCAAACCAGGGGCGGGCGAGCAGTACTTC; cdr3_aa: CATSDSKPGAGEQYF
j_call: TRBJ2-2; d_call: NA; clone_size: few; v_call: TRBV7-9; cdr3_nt: TGTGCCAGCAGCTTAGAGCTAGCTGGGTGGGAGCTGTTTTTT; cdr3_aa: CASSLELAGWELFF
j_call: TRBJ1-6; d_call: TRBD1; clone_size: NA; v_call: TRBV7-9; cdr3_nt: TGTGCCAGCAGCCCTACAGGGGACTATAATTCACCCCTCCACTTT; cdr3_aa: CASSPTGDYNSPLHF
j_call: TRBJ2-1; d_call: TRBD2; clone_size: many; v_call: TRBV9; cdr3_nt: TGTGCCAGCAGCGTTAGCGGGGTAGTCTCCTACAATGAGCAGTTCTTC; cdr3_aa: CASSVSGVVSYNEQFF
j_call: TRBJ2-3; d_call: NA; clone_size: many; v_call: TRBV28; cdr3_nt: TGTGCCAGCAGTTTTCGGACCACTCACACAGATACGCAGTATTTT; cdr3_aa: CASSFRTTHTDTQYF
j_call: TRBJ2-5; d_call: NA; clone_size: NA; v_call: TRBV20-1; cdr3_nt: TGCAGTCCCTCCCTGGAGGGGGAGACCCAGTACTTC; cdr3_aa: CSPSLEGETQYF
j_call: TRBJ1-5; d_call: NA; clone_size: few; v_call: TRBV12-3/TRBV12-4; cdr3_nt: TGTGCCAGCAGTTCAGTAGATCAGCCCCAGCATTTT; cdr3_aa: CASSSVDQPQHF
j_call: TRBJ2-7; d_call: TRBD2; clone_size: NA; v_call: TRBV2; cdr3_nt: TGTGCCAGCAGTGAAGGGGGACTAGCGGGCGAGCAGTACTTC; cdr3_aa: CASSEGGLAGEQYF
j_call: TRBJ2-1; d_call: TRBD2; clone_size: many; v_call: TRBV12-3/TRBV12-4; cdr3_nt: TGTGCCAGCAACGGACTAGCGGGAGGAGAGCAGTTCTTC; cdr3_aa: CASNGLAGGEQFF
j_call: TRBJ2-3; d_call: TRBD2; clone_size: many; v_call: TRBV11-2; cdr3_nt: TGTGCCAGCAGCCCTAGCGGGAGGGCCGTCTGGGCAGATACGCAGTATTTT; cdr3_aa: CASSPSGRAVWADTQYF
j_call: TRBJ1-5; d_call: NA; clone_size: NA; v_call: TRBV7-9; cdr3_nt: TGTGCCAGCAGCCGGAGTCTTCAGCCCCAGCATTTT; cdr3_aa: CASSRSLQPQHF
j_call: TRBJ2-7; d_call: NA; clone_size: NA; v_call: TRBV20-1; cdr3_nt: TGCAGTGCTAGGGGGCACAGCTTC; cdr3_aa: CSARGHSF
j_call: TRBJ1-1; d_call: NA; clone_size: many; v_call: TRBV6-5; cdr3_nt: TGTGCCAGCAGTTACCAATCTGAAGCTTTCTTT; cdr3_aa: CASSYQSEAFF
j_call: TRBJ2-7; d_call: TRBD2; clone_size: many; v_call: TRBV10-3; cdr3_nt: TGTGCCATCAGCCCAGCGGGGATCGACGAGCAGTACTTC; cdr3_aa: CAISPAGIDEQYF
j_call: TRBJ2-5; d_call: NA; clone_size: many; v_call: TRBV20-1; cdr3_nt: TGCAGTGCTGCGGGGAGCCAAGAGACCCAGTACTTC; cdr3_aa: CSAAGSQETQYF
j_call: TRBJ1-5; d_call: NA; clone_size: NA; v_call: TRBV7-8; cdr3_nt: TGTGCCAGCAGCTTGAGGGGTTCGGTCTGGCCCCAGCATTTT; cdr3_aa: CASSLRGSVWPQHF
j_call: TRBJ2-5; d_call: NA; clone_size: many; v_call: TRBV6-9; cdr3_nt: TGTGCCAGCAGTTACGGCATCGGGAGGGGGCCCGGAGAGACCCAGTACTTC; cdr3_aa: CASSYGIGRGPGETQYF
j_call: TRBJ2-3; d_call: TRBD2; clone_size: NA; v_call: TRBV4-1; cdr3_nt: TGCGCCAGCAGCCAAGATCTTAGCGGGACAGATACGCAGTATTTT; cdr3_aa: CASSQDLSGTDTQYF
j_call: TRBJ1-5; d_call: NA; clone_size: NA; v_call: TRBV18; cdr3_nt: TGTGCCAGCTCCATAAAGGTAGATCAGCTCCAGCATTTT; cdr3_aa: CASSIKVDQLQHF
j_call: TRBJ1-1; d_call: NA; clone_size: many; v_call: TRBV28; cdr3_nt: TGTGCCAGCACTAAGGGTTACACTGAAGCTTTCTTT; cdr3_aa: CASTKGYTEAFF
j_call: TRBJ2-6; d_call: TRBD1; clone_size: many; v_call: TRBV6-2/TRBV6-3; cdr3_nt: TGTGCCAGCAGTTACGGGACAGGGGGATCCAACGTCCTGACTTTC; cdr3_aa: CASSYGTGGSNVLTF
j_call: TRBJ2-3; d_call: NA; clone_size: NA; v_call: TRBV20-1; cdr3_nt: TGCAGTGCTAGAGATCGGACGTCTAGCACAGATACGCAGTATTTT; cdr3_aa: CSARDRTSSTDTQYF
j_call: TRBJ1-5; d_call: TRBD1; clone_size: many; v_call: TRBV12-3/TRBV12-4; cdr3_nt: TGCGCCAGCAGCTTGACAGGGAATCAGCCCCAGCATTTT; cdr3_aa: CASSLTGNQPQHF
j_call: TRBJ2-5; d_call: TRBD2; clone_size: NA; v_call: TRBV20-1; cdr3_nt: TGCAGTGCTAACGTGGGACTAGCGGAAGAGACCCAGTACTTC; cdr3_aa: CSANVGLAEETQYF
j_call: TRBJ2-1; d_call: TRBD2; clone_size: NA; v_call: TRBV12-3/TRBV12-4; cdr3_nt: TGTGCCAGCACCCGACGGGCGGGAGATGAGCAGTTCTTC; cdr3_aa: CASTRRAGDEQFF
j_call: TRBJ2-7; d_call: NA; clone_size: many; v_call: TRBV20-1; cdr3_nt: TGCAGTGCTAGAGTGGCCCTAGAGGGCGAGCAGTACTTC; cdr3_aa: CSARVALEGEQYF
j_call: TRBJ1-1; d_call: NA; clone_size: many; v_call: TRBV29-1; cdr3_nt: TGCAGCGTTGTCAGTCAGCTGAACACTGAAGCTTTCTTT; cdr3_aa: CSVVSQLNTEAFF
j_call: TRBJ2-7; d_call: NA; clone_size: many; v_call: TRBV5-1; cdr3_nt: TGCGCCAGCAGCTTGGTCCCGCAGGGGAGCGACTACGAGCAGTACTTC; cdr3_aa: CASSLVPQGSDYEQYF